The 11 T cell receptor beta chains in this list originate from one sample, sequenced in a study of OX40 agonist ivuxolimab in advanced cancers. Using immunoSEQ multiplex PCR, the repertoire was profiled, and TCRdb retains in-frame clones only, with some absent. The sample consists of tens of thousands of clones, roughly 88% of them appearing once. Sequencing used CD4+ or CD8+ T cells sorted from blood, obtained in a trial of the OX40 agonist ivuxolimab. The source of these receptors is an adult with an advanced solid tumor such as melanoma, head and neck, liver or kidney cancer.

The chain employs TRBV7-3 and TRBJ2-3; 7 nucleotides line up with TRBD2. There are 14 residues in the CDR3. Looked up from germline, CDR1 is SGHTA and CDR2 is FQGTGA. J lost 1 base, V lost 2 bases, and 0 bases had no gene match. The CDR3 protein is CASSLAGGTDTQYF. As DNA, the CDR3 is TGTGCCAGCAGCTTAGCGGGAGGCACAGATACGCAGTATTTT.

The chain recombines TRBV9 with TRBJ2-2, with D unclear. The CDR3 runs 15 residues. In germline, CDR1 is SGDLS, CDR2 YYNGEE. V lost 0 bases, J lost 0 bases, and 6 bases lay in between. The CDR3, as DNA: TGTGCCAGCAGCGTAGGGACGACGAACACCGGGGAGCTGTTTTTT. Encoded protein: CASSVGTTNTGELFF.

The chain uses TRBV5-1 and TRBJ2-2; D is perhaps TRBD1 (5 bases). Germline CDR1 is SGHRS and CDR2 is YFSETQ. This CDR3 contains 15 residues. The V end was cut by 2 bases, the J end by 4 bases, with 12 bases between. The CDR3 is CASSLVDSLTGELFF. The CDR3 DNA follows: TGCGCCAGCAGCTTAGTTGACAGCCTCACCGGGGAGCTGTTTTTT.

This sequence joins TRBV7-9 and TRBJ2-7; the D call may be TRBD1 or TRBD2 (6 bases each). This CDR3 is built from 15 residues. Between the trimmed V and J ends, which lost 5 bases and 5 bases, there was a span of 19 bases. Germline V gives CDR1 SEHNR, CDR2 FQNEAQ (reference sequence). CDR3 in DNA: TGTGCCAGCAGCGCCCCCGGAGGGCGACAGGACGAGCAGTACTTC. Translation: CASSAPGGRQDEQYF.

This rearrangement joins TRBV11-2 to TRBJ1-5, with D perhaps matching TRBD1 (5 bases). V dropped 2 bases and J dropped 0 bases, with 11 bases sitting between them. This CDR3 is 16 amino acids long. Germline V lookup: CDR1 SGHAT, CDR2 FQNNGV. CDR3 coding DNA: TGTGCCAGCAGCTTACGGGGGTTTGATAGCAATCAGCCCCAGCATTTT. Translating gives CASSLRGFDSNQPQHF.

This chain joins TRBV7-8 and TRBJ2-1, with 12 bases lining up with TRBD2. The CDR3 is 21 residues long. Germline V lookup: CDR1 SGHVS, CDR2 FQNEAQ. With V trimmed by 5 bases and J by 0 bases, 17 bases remained unmatched. The CDR3 nucleotides are TGTGCCAGCAGCCTTTTGTCCCCCGGACTAGCGGGGCTAAGCTCCTACAATGAGCAGTTCTTC. It codes for CASSLLSPGLAGLSSYNEQFF.

This clone occurred once. The chain employs TRBV27 and TRBJ2-5, with TRBD1 matching over 11 bases. Germline-derived CDR1 and CDR2 are MNHEY and SMNVEV (reference sequence). This CDR3 comprises 15 residues. With 6 bases clipped from V and 4 bases from J, the junction kept 7 bases outside the gene matches. The CDR3 sequence: CASSLRDRGSETQYF. As DNA, the CDR3 is TGTGCCAGCAGCTTACGGGACAGGGGGTCAGAGACCCAGTACTTC.

V is TRBV4-1 and J is TRBJ2-7; TRBD2 matches 8 bases. CDR1 and CDR2 from the germline V gene are MGHRA and YSYEKL. The junction had 8 bases not matched to a gene; V was cut back by 2 bases and J by 2 bases. The CDR3 consists of 16 residues. The CDR3 DNA reads as TGCGCCAGCAGCCAATTAAGCGGGAGAGGAGCCTACGAGCAGTACTTC. Protein sequence: CASSQLSGRGAYEQYF.

This clone was detected only once. The chain couples TRBV28 to TRBJ2-1; D is unclear. V gave up 8 bases and J gave up 6 bases, with 17 bases separating them. This CDR3 region has 14 residues. The germline gives CDR1 MDHEN, CDR2 SYDVKM. CDR3 nucleotide sequence: TGTGCCAGCCAACAGAGGAGAACTCCCAATGAGCAGTTCTTC. Protein: CASQQRRTPNEQFF.

This rearrangement joins TRBV27 to TRBJ2-7; 11 bases map to TRBD1. J gave up 5 bases and V 6 bases, and 9 bases lay outside the gene matches. CDR1 and CDR2 from the germline V gene are MNHEY and SMNVEV (reference sequence). The CDR3 covers 15 residues. DNA of the CDR3: TGTGCCAGCAGAACCGGGACAGGGGGACGGGACGAGCAGTACTTC. Amino acid sequence: CASRTGTGGRDEQYF.

DNA for the CDR3: TGTGCCAGCAGCCCCTGGGCAGGTTCCGACGAGCAGTACTTC. Its protein product is CASSPWAGSDEQYF. The rearrangement links TRBV5-4 to TRBJ2-7; D call uncertain. The CDR3 loop spans 14 amino acids. The V gene's germline CDR1 is SGHNT and CDR2 YYREEE (reference sequence). V was trimmed by 4 bases and J by 5 bases, leaving 16 bases between them.